Detailed here is one TCR beta chain. The antigen it binds to is not known. Base-call qualities are not available, and no considerably larger clone is one nucleotide away. The sample comes from a study of Graves' ophthalmopathy and Graves' hyperthyroidism (dated by TCRdb to 2017 to 2018). Concerning the study at large: Peripheral blood samples were taken at the time of initial diagnosis, before any treatment was given. TCR beta repertoire signatures were used to distinguish Graves' ophthalmopathy from Graves' hyperthyroidism and to predict progression to ophthalmopathy. In over five hyperthyroidism patients, the T-cell repertoires found in thyroid tissue were compared with those found in blood. In total, around 140 blood samples were TCR-sequenced: around 42 ophthalmopathy, 80 or so hyperthyroidism and about 17 hyperthyroidism-to-ophthalmopathy patients. For independent validation, a separate cohort was made up of 18 to 20 hyperthyroidism patients plus 17 patients who later progressed from hyperthyroidism to ophthalmopathy. To explore V-J signatures that separate ophthalmopathy from hyperthyroidism, a discovery set of approximately 100 patients was enrolled, consisting of about 45 with ophthalmopathy and approximately 60 with stable hyperthyroidism. Once sampling was done, hyperthyroidism patients were given methimazole at a starting dose of 30 mg daily, while ophthalmopathy patients were given high-dose intravenous methylprednisolone. What the authors observed across the whole study: Sample size was not predetermined statistically, and investigators were not blinded to group allocation. In validation, the model predicted ophthalmopathy progression with 55% to 71% sensitivity and roughly 72% specificity; some twelve predicted patients were CT-confirmed with GO in a median of 6.5 months. The 13-signature model separated ophthalmopathy from stable hyperthyroidism with 87.88% sensitivity and approximately 81% specificity in cross-validation, and 80%/75% in the test set. Most expanded thyroid clonotypes with a frequency above 0.001 also appeared in blood, which suggests that blood repertoires may reflect the immune response in the thyroid.

The ophthalmopathy patients had moderately to severely active disease, with a Clinical Activity Score of 3 or higher, a NOSPECS grade of 4 or higher, and a disease duration of less than 3 months. Patients with other autoimmune diseases, uncontrolled infections, pregnancy or lactation were excluded from the study. Clinical symptoms, serum thyroxine, TRAb, thyroid ultrasound and orbital computed tomography formed the basis of the diagnosis. Using Ficoll-Paque density gradient centrifugation, PBMCs were isolated from roughly 9.2 ml of fresh peripheral blood. Trizol reagent was used to extract the total RNA, and its quality was then checked on an Agilent 2100 Bioanalyzer. In the germline V gene (reference sequence), CDR1 corresponds to DFQATT and CDR2 to SNEGSKA. V ends up 1 base short and J 3 bases short, with an unmatched junction base count of 13. Measured from the cysteine to the phenylalanine, the CDR3 is 17 residues long. The sequence is cut down to CDR3 DNA, 51 bases in frame from base 1.

For repertoire sequencing, the TCR beta CDR3 regions were amplified from RNA transcripts. HTBI primers and the Qiagen OneStep RT-PCR kit were used in a first-round RT-PCR, which was followed by a second-round multiplex PCR, size selection and purification. Libraries were sequenced paired-end with 100 bp reads on an Illumina HiSeq2000. In the source study's methods: SOAPnuke was used to process the reads, throwing out any read that had adapters, had uncalled bases, had a mean Phred below 15, or lacked an exact constant-primer or identifier match. COPE v1.2.5 was used to merge the high-quality paired reads. Clonotypes were defined as unique nucleotide sequences and were aligned to IMGT TRB V, D and J references using MiTCR v1.1. The analysis was limited to V-J combinations with a frequency above 0.0001, which together covered 99.2% of repertoires. For each V-J combination, a TCR clonal expansion and chaos score was defined as F50 clonal expansion divided by the chaos observed in the TCRdist matrix. Welch's t-statistics and random forest were used to reduce the features to some 13 V-J combinations, which were then used as input to a naive Bayes classifier. The similarity between thyroid and blood repertoires was quantified using the Morisita-Horn index. TCRdb itself trimmed the public reads at Q25 with fastp, ran MiXCR and retained productive beta chains. Entries are consolidated by CDR3 protein sequence, retaining the most common genes and DNA. TCRdb assigned the V and J calls; the authors' analysis was not used. The sample records under 60,000 distinct CDR3 sequences, around 50% of which are singletons. The top ten hold 4.7% of the sample.

The sequencing input was peripheral blood. In this chain, TRBV20-1 is recombined with TRBJ2-7; the central 9 bases match TRBD1. This clonotype originated in an adult woman with Graves' ophthalmopathy. The CDR3 sequence is CSARGGTGSRYGYEQYF. The DNA is as follows: TGCAGTGCTAGAGGAGGGACAGGGAGTAGATATGGCTACGAGCAGTACTTC.